This TCR beta chain stems from a study of blood T cells in healthy people across ages (dated by TCRdb to between 2014 and 2017). Turning to the overall study: In model experiments, template switching captured about one uniquely barcoded TCR beta cDNA molecule for every two T cells. Age-related changes in TCR beta repertoire diversity were measured in the study by deep sequencing normalized with unique cDNA molecular identifiers. The donors were divided into four age groups: young (average approximately 17 years), middle-aged (about 41), aged (approximately 62) and long-lived (more than 75). Donors of different ages were randomly distributed across sequencing lanes to avoid experimental bias. The study analyzed two additional independent replicas of 1 million unique cDNA reads from the same blood draw for two donors, one aged 18 to 29 and one aged 80 or older. Broader findings and caveats from the paper: Because donor CMV infection status was unknown, age-related changes in expanded clonotypes were potentially confounded. Estimates of total diversity based on one million sequenced T cells were considered lower bounds and underestimates. There was a strong correlation between observed TCR beta diversity and the percentage of naive T cells measured by flow cytometry. Because profiling used bulk unsorted PBMCs, naive and antigen-experienced compartments could not be compared conclusively. Compared with the aged group, more naive CD4+ T cells, fewer expanded clones and increased TCR diversity were shown by the long-lived group, suggesting age selection. As age increased, observed TCR beta diversity per million T cells dropped in a roughly linear way, and a significant reduction was already evident by age 40.

Library preparation was by 5' RACE. The instrument was an Illumina HiSeq 2500. A second PCR of roughly 6 to 12 cycles was run with a J-beta primer mix and a sample-barcoded 5' primer. A template-switch 5' adaptor carrying 12 random nucleotides introduced a unique molecular identifier onto each TCR beta cDNA molecule. Each sample yielded at least 3 million CDR3-containing paired-end reads. The Mint cDNA synthesis kit, primed by a TRBC-specific oligonucleotide, was used to synthesize first-strand cDNA from all RNA. After uracil-DNA glycosylase treatment, a first 18-cycle PCR used universal primers M1SS and BC2_uni_R on all cDNA. In the source study's methods: For normalization, 1 million high-quality reads were randomly selected from each sample, with every read carrying a distinct molecular identifier. Reads with shared molecular identifiers were discarded instead of being binned into consensus sequences. MiTCR, set to a Q25 quality threshold and the strictest error-elimination algorithm, was used for CDR3 identification, clonotype clustering and error correction. A nonparametric unseen species model with Euler transformation was used to estimate lower-bound total TCR beta diversity. Using fastp at Q25 and MiXCR, TCRdb reprocessed the public reads and kept productive beta chains. Every distinct CDR3 protein forms one entry, paired with its most common genes and DNA. The V and J calls reflect TCRdb's pipeline rather than the authors' work. The sample table holds about 1.5 million distinct CDR3 sequences, of which approximately 39% were seen once. The top ten hold roughly 3.7% of the sample.

The germline V gene (reference sequence) gives CDR1 as MNHEY and CDR2 as SMNVEV. From cysteine to phenylalanine, the CDR3 is 14 amino acids long. The retained sequence is limited to the CDR3, 42 bases, with the frame set at the first base. Trimming costs V 6 bases and J 5 bases, and their ends lie 17 bases apart. The donors were roughly 39 Caucasian individuals from Russia, aged roughly 6 to 90 years, who were systemically healthy. Approximately 9.3 milliliters of peripheral blood were drawn from each donor into EDTA-treated Vacutainer tubes. Ficoll-Paque density-gradient centrifugation was used to isolate PBMCs, with at least 6.5 million obtained per sample. Total RNA, at least 6 micrograms per sample, was extracted from PBMCs with Trizol reagent. Naive CD45RAhigh/CD27high T cell percentages were measured by flow cytometry on a PBMC aliquot from every donor. Details on this clonotype: Its antigen target is currently unknown. Base qualities are not recorded, but no much larger clone differs from it by a single base.

The chain employs TRBV27 and TRBJ2-7, with no D gene named confidently. Sequencing input: blood. This receptor was taken from a young woman in good health. The sequenced DNA: TGTGCCAGCAGCTATATAAACGGTGGGGACGAGCAGTACTTC. Translated, this is CASSYINGGDEQYF.